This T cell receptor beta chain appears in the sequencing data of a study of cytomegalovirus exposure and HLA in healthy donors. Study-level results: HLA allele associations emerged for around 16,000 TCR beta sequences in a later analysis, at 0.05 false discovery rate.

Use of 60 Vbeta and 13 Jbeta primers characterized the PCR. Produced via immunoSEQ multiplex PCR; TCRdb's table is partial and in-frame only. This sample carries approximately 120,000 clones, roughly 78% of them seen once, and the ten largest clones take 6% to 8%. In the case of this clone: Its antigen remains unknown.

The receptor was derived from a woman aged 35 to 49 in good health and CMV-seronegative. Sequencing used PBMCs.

Here the CDR3 reads CASSLVTARAEAFF. In DNA form, the CDR3 reads TGTGCCAGCAGTTTAGTTACGGCGAGGGCTGAAGCTTTCTTT. The genes are TRBV28 and TRBJ1-1; D is unresolved. Germline values: CDR1 MDHEN, CDR2 SYDVKM. CDR3 size: 14 residues. The ends were cut back, 2 bases at V and 6 bases at J, with 13 bases in the middle. Supplemented by reference TRBV28 and TRBJ1-1, the full variable domain reads DVKVTQSSRYLVKRTGEKVFLECVQDMDHENMFWYRQDPGLGLRLIYFSYDVKMKEKGDIPEGYSVSREKKERFSLILESASTNQTSMYLCASSLVTARAEAFFGQGTRLTVV.